The subject of this entry is one T cell receptor (beta chain). Its specificity is unknown. This record comes from a study of CD8 T cells in Susac syndrome. CDR1 SEHNR and CDR2 FQNEAQ come from the germline V gene (reference sequence). V was trimmed by 5 bases and J by 4 bases, leaving 15 bases between them. This CDR3 is 15 amino acids long. The study sequenced TCR beta in blood CD8+ and CD4+ T cells. Treatment-naive patients with stable or active relapsing-remitting disease were the multiple sclerosis controls. A quantity of roughly 0.5 to 1 ug RNA underwent reverse transcription using random hexamers. Amplification of TCR beta CDR3 spanned 54 Vbeta and 13 Jbeta via immunoSEQ multiplex PCR. TCRdb fed the immunoSEQ multiplex PCR reads into MiXCR, producing one record per CDR3 protein. Here the sample spans approximately 280,000 distinct CDR3 sequences, around 83% being singletons. Findings and caveats of the study: As the study acknowledged, the number of individuals who were part of its TCR sequencing and HLA analysis was relatively small.

Sequencing used CD8+ T cells from PBMCs. The chain links TRBV7-9 to TRBJ1-3; a possible D gene is TRBD1 (5 bases). This TCR derives from a human donor with multiple sclerosis. CDR3 sequence (DNA): TGTGCCAGCAGCCCCCCCAGGGTGGCGGGAAACACCATATATTTT. It translates to CASSPPRVAGNTIYF.